Presented here are 8 T cell receptor beta chains from one specimen sequenced in a study of T cell responses to AZD1222 COVID-19 vaccine. Repertoires were generated with immunoSEQ multiplex PCR, while TCRdb's copy carries only in-frame clones and drops some. The sample lists about 150,000 clones; 90% were seen once. Sample: peripheral blood, taken 28 days after the second AZD1222 dose. All receptors come from an adult who received the AZD1222 COVID-19 vaccine.

V usage is TRBV5-5 and J usage is TRBJ1-1, with no clear D. Trimming took off 3 bases at V and 4 bases at J, with 19 bases between the two ends. This CDR3 region has 16 residues. CDR1 and CDR2 from the germline V gene are SGHKS and YYEKEE (reference sequence). The CDR3 nucleotides are TGTGCCAGCAGCTCATACACAGTGGGCATCAGCACTGAAGCTTTCTTT. Its protein is CASSSYTVGISTEAFF.

This clone was counted only a few times. The chain uses TRBV12-5 and TRBJ1-3; 7 positions agree with TRBD1. The junction had 6 bases not matched to a gene; V was cut back by 5 bases and J by 5 bases. The CDR3 sequence is 14 residues long. Germline V gene data show CDR1 as LGHNT and CDR2 as FRNRAP. This chain's CDR3 is CASGPPTGRNTIYF. CDR3 DNA: TGTGCTAGTGGTCCGCCGACAGGGAGAAACACCATATATTTT.

The rearrangement joins TRBV5-1 to TRBJ2-4, with D perhaps matching TRBD1 (5 bases). Germline assignment: CDR1 SGHRS and CDR2 YFSETQ. With 4 bases removed from V and 6 bases from J, the gap between germline ends came to 14 bases. The CDR3 sequence is 14 residues long. DNA of the CDR3: TGCGCCAGCAGCAGAGAGGCCCAGGGAAACATTCAGTACTTC. Translation gives CASSREAQGNIQYF.

The chain couples TRBV5-1 to TRBJ2-1, with 10 bases lining up with TRBD2. The CDR3 is made up of 16 amino acids. Germline CDR1 is SGHRS and CDR2 is YFSETQ. Germline trimming cut 5 bases from V and 2 bases from J; bases unmatched to any gene: 7. The CDR3 loop reads CASRLAGRATYNEQFF. DNA for the CDR3: TGCGCCAGCAGACTAGCGGGAAGGGCTACCTACAATGAGCAGTTCTTC.

This sequence joins TRBV30 and TRBJ1-1; 7 bases agree with TRBD1. This CDR3 is 14 amino acids long. The germline V gene encodes CDR1 GTSNPN and CDR2 SVGIG (reference sequence). Germline trimming cut 1 base from V and 5 bases from J; bases unmatched to any gene: 7. CDR3 in DNA: TGTGCCTGGAGTGGGGCAGGGGGTAGTACTGAAGCTTTCTTT. Amino acid sequence: CAWSGAGGSTEAFF.

The chain links TRBV12-2 to TRBJ1-5. TRBV12-2 is classified as a pseudogene. This CDR3 has 14 residues. CDR3 protein: CASAGERSNQPQHF. CDR3 sequence (DNA): TGTGCAAGCGCGGGGGAGAGGAGCAATCAGCCCCAGCATTTT.

The chain employs TRBV29-1 and TRBJ1-1; no reliable D call. The germline gives CDR1 SQVTM, CDR2 ANQGSEA. The CDR3 spans 12 residues. With 4 bases removed from V and 0 bases from J, the gap between germline ends came to 6 bases. The DNA for the CDR3 is TGCAGCGTTGTTCAGATGAACACTGAAGCTTTCTTT. Protein product: CSVVQMNTEAFF.

The chain uses TRBV7-9 and TRBJ1-5; 7 bases map to TRBD1. Trimming removed 1 base from V and 5 bases from J; junction bases left unmatched: 8. This CDR3 region has 16 residues. The germline V gene encodes CDR1 SEHNR and CDR2 FQNEAQ (reference sequence). The CDR3 sequence is CASSLGVGQLHQPQHF. In DNA form, the CDR3 reads TGTGCCAGCAGCTTAGGGGTGGGACAGCTGCATCAGCCCCAGCATTTT.